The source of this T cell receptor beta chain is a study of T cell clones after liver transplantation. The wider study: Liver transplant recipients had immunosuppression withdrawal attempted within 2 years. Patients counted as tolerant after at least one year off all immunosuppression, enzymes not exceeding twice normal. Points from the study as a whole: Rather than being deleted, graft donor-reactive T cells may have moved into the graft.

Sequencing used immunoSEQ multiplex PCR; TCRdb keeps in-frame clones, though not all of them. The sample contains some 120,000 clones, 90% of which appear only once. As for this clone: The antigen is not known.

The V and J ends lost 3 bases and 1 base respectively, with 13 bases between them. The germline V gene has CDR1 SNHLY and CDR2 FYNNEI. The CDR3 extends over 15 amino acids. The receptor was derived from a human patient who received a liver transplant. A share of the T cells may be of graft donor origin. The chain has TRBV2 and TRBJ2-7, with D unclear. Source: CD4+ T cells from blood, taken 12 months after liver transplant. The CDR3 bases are TGTGCCAGCAGTGAGAGAAACCTTCCTTCCTACGAGCAGTACTTC. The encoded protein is CASSERNLPSYEQYF.